The source of this TCR beta chain is a study of T cells in Graves' hyperthyroidism and ophthalmopathy. Study conclusions and caveats: A model of 13 V-J features distinguished ophthalmopathy from stable hyperthyroidism.

This clonotype has at least ten counts. Its antigen is undetermined. The length of the CDR3 is 13 residues. V shed 5 bases and J shed 5 bases, with 9 bases lying between them. The germline CDR1 and CDR2 sequences are LNHDA and SQIVND (reference sequence). What was amplified from RNA transcripts were TCR beta CDR3 regions. HTBI primers drove first-round RT-PCR of the TCR CDR3. One entry per CDR3 protein results from TCRdb running MiXCR on the multiplex PCR reads. The data show a few hundred thousand distinct CDR3 sequences, more than 45% seen once. For the diagnoses, clinical symptoms, serum thyroxine and TRAb, thyroid ultrasound and orbital computed tomography were used.

V gene TRBV19 combines with J gene TRBJ2-2; TRBD1 might be the D (5 bases). The specimen was peripheral blood or thyroid tissue (not recorded which). The receptor was isolated from an adult woman with Graves' disease, either hyperthyroidism or ophthalmopathy (not recorded which). The CDR3 DNA follows: TGTGCCAGTAGTGTACAGGATACCGGGGAGCTGTTTTTT. Residues: CASSVQDTGELFF.